The entry that follows covers one T cell receptor (beta chain) sequence. The antigen is not known. V lost 0 bases, J lost 5 bases, and 11 bases lay in between. There are 14 residues in the CDR3. CDR1 is SGHRS, CDR2 YFSETQ, per germline. Isolated RNA was reverse transcribed in full, so expressed TCRB transcripts were sequenced. Some clones are missing from TCRdb's copy, which holds only in-frame ones; the method was immunoSEQ multiplex PCR. The data contain around 430,000 clones, 25% to 35% of them singletons. This specimen comes from a study of beta chain features in type 1 diabetes. On the study more broadly: Sorted cells, 107,917,701 in number, were examined across all samples. General study findings and limits: VDJ junctions in type 1 diabetes patients carried more deletions and fewer insertions. Within patients, naive, central memory and Treg TCRB repertoires seemed more similar than within healthy donors.

CD4+ naive, central memory, regulatory and stem cell-like memory subsets were isolated by sorting on CD45RO/CCR7/CD25/CD127/CD95/CD27. The origin of this receptor is a man between 18 and 35 years old in good health. The gene calls are TRBV5-1 and TRBJ2-5; D gene unclear. Sequences were obtained from naive CD4+ T cells from blood. The CDR3 sequence is CASSLGPSEETQYF. Written as DNA, the CDR3 is TGCGCCAGCAGCTTGGGACCTTCTGAGGAGACCCAGTACTTC. Drawing the rest from reference TRBV5-1 and TRBJ2-5, the complete variable domain is KAGVTQTPRYLIKTRGQQVTLSCSPISGHRSVSWYQQTPGQGLQFLFEYFSETQRNKGNFPGRFSGRQFSNSRSEMNVSTLELGDSALYLCASSLGPSEETQYFGPGTRLLVL.